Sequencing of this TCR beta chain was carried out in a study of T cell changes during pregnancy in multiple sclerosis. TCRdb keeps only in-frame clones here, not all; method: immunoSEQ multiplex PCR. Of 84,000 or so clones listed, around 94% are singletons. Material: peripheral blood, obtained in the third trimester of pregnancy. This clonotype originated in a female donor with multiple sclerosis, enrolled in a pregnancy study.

The CDR3 bases are TGTGCCAGCAGTGGGACGGGAGGGCCTTTCAATGAGCAGTTCTTC. Translating gives CASSGTGGPFNEQFF. The chain combines TRBV6-1 with TRBJ2-1, with TRBD2 matching over 8 bases. The CDR3 covers 15 residues. The J segment lost 6 bases and the V segment lost 4 bases, leaving 8 bases of the junction unmatched. Germline CDR1 MNHNS, CDR2 SASEGT.